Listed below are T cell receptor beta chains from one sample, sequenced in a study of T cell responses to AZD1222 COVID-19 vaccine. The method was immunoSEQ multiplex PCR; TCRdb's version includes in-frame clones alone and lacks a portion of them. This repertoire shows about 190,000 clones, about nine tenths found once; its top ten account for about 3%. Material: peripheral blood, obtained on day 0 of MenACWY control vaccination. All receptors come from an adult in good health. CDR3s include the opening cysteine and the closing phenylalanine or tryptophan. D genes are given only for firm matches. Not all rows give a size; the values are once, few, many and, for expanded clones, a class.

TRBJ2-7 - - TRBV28 CASKIPGPMGEQYF TGTGCCAGCAAGATTCCGGGACCGATGGGTGAGCAGTACTTC
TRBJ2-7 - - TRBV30 CAWSVGDEQYF TGTGCCTGGAGTGTGGGGGACGAGCAGTACTTC
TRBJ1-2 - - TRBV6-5 CASSQGSYYGYTF TGTGCCAGCAGTCAGGGCTCCTACTATGGCTACACCTTC
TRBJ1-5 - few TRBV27 CASSPGPVGNQPQHF TGTGCCAGCAGTCCGGGGCCGGTCGGCAATCAGCCCCAGCATTTT
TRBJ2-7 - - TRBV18 CASSPVNSLDEQYF TGTGCCAGCTCACCAGTCAATAGTCTTGACGAGCAGTACTTC
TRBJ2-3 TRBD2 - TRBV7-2 CASSLARREGSDTQYF TGTGCCAGCAGCTTAGCTAGGCGGGAGGGATCAGATACGCAGTATTTT
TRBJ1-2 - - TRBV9 CASDGPPGGYTF TGTGCCAGCGACGGCCCCCCCGGCGGCTACACCTTC
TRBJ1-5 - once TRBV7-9 CASSLETGPQHF TGTGCCAGCAGCTTAGAGACTGGGCCCCAGCATTTT
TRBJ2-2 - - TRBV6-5 CASSYPSTGELFF TGTGCCAGCAGTTACCCCTCCACCGGGGAGCTGTTTTTT
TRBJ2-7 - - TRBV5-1 CASSLDAGSYEQYF TGCGCCAGCAGCTTGGACGCGGGATCCTACGAGCAGTACTTC
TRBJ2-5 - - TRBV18 CASSPPSSQETQYF TGTGCCAGCTCACCACCTTCTTCTCAAGAGACCCAGTACTTC
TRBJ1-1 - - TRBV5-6 CASSSGDFEAFF TGTGCCAGCAGCTCGGGGGACTTTGAAGCTTTCTTT
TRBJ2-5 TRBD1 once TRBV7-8 CASSLVGTVSSETQYF TGTGCCAGCAGCTTAGTCGGGACAGTCTCGTCGGAGACCCAGTACTTC
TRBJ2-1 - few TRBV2 CASSQDHNEQFF TGTGCCAGCAGTCAGGACCACAATGAGCAGTTCTTC
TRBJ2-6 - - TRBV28 CASSKFGGAGANVLTF TGTGCCAGCAGTAAATTTGGAGGCGCTGGGGCCAACGTCCTGACTTTC
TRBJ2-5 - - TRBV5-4 CASSLSPEETQYF TGTGCCAGCAGCTTGAGTCCCGAGGAGACCCAGTACTTC
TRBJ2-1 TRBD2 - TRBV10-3 CAISVASGRNEQFF TGTGCCATCAGTGTAGCTAGCGGGAGGAATGAGCAGTTCTTC
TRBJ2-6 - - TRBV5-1 CASSLDVLTF TGCGCCAGCAGCTTGGACGTCCTGACTTTC
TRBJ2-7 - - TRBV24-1 CATSVQGSYEQYF TGTGCCACCAGTGTACAGGGTTCCTACGAGCAGTACTTC
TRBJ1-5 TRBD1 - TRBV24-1 CATSGGQVLQPQHF TGTGCCACCAGTGGAGGACAGGTCCTTCAGCCCCAGCATTTT
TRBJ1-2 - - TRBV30 CAWSIDRFAYGYTF TGTGCCTGGAGTATTGACAGGTTCGCCTATGGCTACACCTTC
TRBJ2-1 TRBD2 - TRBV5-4 CASSSGTSSSYNEQFF TGTGCCAGCAGCAGTGGGACTAGCAGCTCCTACAATGAGCAGTTCTTC
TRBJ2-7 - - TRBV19 CASSKNRGGELYEQYF TGTGCCAGTAGTAAAAACAGGGGAGGGGAACTCTACGAGCAGTACTTC
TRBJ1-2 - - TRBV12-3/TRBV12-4 CASSSYQIYGYTF TGTGCCAGCAGTTCCTATCAAATATATGGCTACACCTTC
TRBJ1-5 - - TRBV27 CASSQTGQPQHF TGTGCCAGCAGCCAAACAGGACAGCCCCAGCATTTT
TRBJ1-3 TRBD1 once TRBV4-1 CASSPGGPGNTIYF TGCGCCAGCAGCCCAGGGGGCCCTGGAAACACCATATATTTT
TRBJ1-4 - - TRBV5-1 CASSLTSGTPSFF TGCGCCAGCAGCTTGACCTCCGGGACGCCGTCGTTTTTT
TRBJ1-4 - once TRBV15 CATSRDRRGTEKLFF TGTGCCACCAGCAGGGACAGAAGGGGGACTGAAAAACTGTTTTTT
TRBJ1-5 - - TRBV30 CAWSVSRRRSNQPQHF TGTGCCTGGAGTGTATCGCGGAGAAGAAGCAATCAGCCCCAGCATTTT
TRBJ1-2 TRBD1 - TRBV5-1 CASSLDSGRGQVYGYTF TGCGCCAGCAGCTTGGATTCGGGTCGTGGACAGGTTTATGGCTACACCTTC
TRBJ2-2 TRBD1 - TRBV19 CASSIQSGTGYTGELFF TGTGCCAGTAGTATCCAATCCGGGACAGGGTACACCGGGGAGCTGTTTTTT
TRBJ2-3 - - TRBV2 CASSGIVRGGRTDTQYF TGTGCCAGCAGTGGGATCGTTAGAGGGGGGCGCACAGATACGCAGTATTTT
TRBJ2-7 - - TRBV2 CASSENVAYEQYF TGTGCCAGCAGTGAAAATGTAGCCTACGAGCAGTACTTC
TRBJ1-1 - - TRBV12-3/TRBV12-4 CASSLQENTEAFF TGTGCCAGCAGTTTACAAGAGAACACTGAAGCTTTCTTT
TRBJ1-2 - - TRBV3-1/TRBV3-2 CASSQDADGGPNYGYTF TGTGCCAGCAGCCAAGATGCGGATGGCGGACCTAACTATGGCTACACCTTC
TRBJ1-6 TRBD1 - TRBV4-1 CASSQTPGQGSNSPLHF TGCGCCAGCAGCCAAACGCCGGGACAGGGCTCAAATTCACCCCTCCACTTT
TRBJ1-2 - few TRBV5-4 CASSLGGSHLAGYTF TGTGCCAGCAGCTTGGGGGGCTCTCACCTAGCTGGCTACACCTTC
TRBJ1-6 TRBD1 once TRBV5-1 CASSSRQGENSPLHF TGCGCCAGCAGCAGCAGACAGGGAGAGAATTCACCCCTCCACTTT
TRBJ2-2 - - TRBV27 CASSTDIANTGELFF TGTGCCAGCAGTACGGACATAGCGAACACCGGGGAGCTGTTTTTT
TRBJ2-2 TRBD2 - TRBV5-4 CASSLTGGGELFF TGTGCCAGCAGCTTGACGGGGGGCGGGGAGCTGTTTTTT
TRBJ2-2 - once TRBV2 CASSYTRGNANTGELFF TGTGCCAGCAGTTACACCAGGGGAAACGCGAACACCGGGGAGCTGTTTTTT
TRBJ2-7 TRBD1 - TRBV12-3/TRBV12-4 CASSLSDRGTDF TGTGCCAGCAGTTTATCTGACAGGGGAACGGACTTC
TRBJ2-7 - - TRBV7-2 CASSRPGAFYEQYF TGTGCCAGCAGCCGCCCAGGTGCTTTCTACGAGCAGTACTTC
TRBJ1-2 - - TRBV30 CAWSPKVGRRYGYTF TGTGCCTGGAGCCCTAAAGTGGGCAGACGCTATGGCTACACCTTC